Here is one TCR beta chain with its context. The source of the sample is a study of immune heterogeneity within non-small cell lung tumors. Study-wide background: There was 1 tumor not otherwise specified, along with around eleven non-squamous carcinomas and several squamous cell carcinomas.

Per sample, approximately 570 ng of bulk tumor genomic DNA was the template used. Several biopsies were spaced far apart within each primary tumor and obtained as surgery took place. Surgery that was curative in intent was performed on patients with untreated, newly diagnosed non-small cell lung cancer. Germline CDR1 is DFQATT and CDR2 is SNEGSKA (reference sequence). V was pared by 4 bases and J by 4 bases, with 15 bases between. The CDR3 has 14 amino acids. Amplifying TCR beta CDR3 involved multiplex PCR carried out with 32 V and 13 J primers. A single record per CDR3 protein comes from TCRdb applying MiXCR to the multiplex PCR reads. The profile shows 9,500 to 13,000 distinct CDR3 sequences, about 25% of them singletons.

The rearrangement joins TRBV20-1 to TRBJ2-3, with a weak D call TRBD2 (7 bases). This TCR came from a woman aged 45-65 years with non-small cell lung cancer. Sequencing input: lung tumor tissue. CDR3 in amino acids: CSAKGGGAPDTQYF. The CDR3 nucleotides are TGCAGTGCTAAGGGCGGGGGCGCCCCAGATACGCAGTATTTT.